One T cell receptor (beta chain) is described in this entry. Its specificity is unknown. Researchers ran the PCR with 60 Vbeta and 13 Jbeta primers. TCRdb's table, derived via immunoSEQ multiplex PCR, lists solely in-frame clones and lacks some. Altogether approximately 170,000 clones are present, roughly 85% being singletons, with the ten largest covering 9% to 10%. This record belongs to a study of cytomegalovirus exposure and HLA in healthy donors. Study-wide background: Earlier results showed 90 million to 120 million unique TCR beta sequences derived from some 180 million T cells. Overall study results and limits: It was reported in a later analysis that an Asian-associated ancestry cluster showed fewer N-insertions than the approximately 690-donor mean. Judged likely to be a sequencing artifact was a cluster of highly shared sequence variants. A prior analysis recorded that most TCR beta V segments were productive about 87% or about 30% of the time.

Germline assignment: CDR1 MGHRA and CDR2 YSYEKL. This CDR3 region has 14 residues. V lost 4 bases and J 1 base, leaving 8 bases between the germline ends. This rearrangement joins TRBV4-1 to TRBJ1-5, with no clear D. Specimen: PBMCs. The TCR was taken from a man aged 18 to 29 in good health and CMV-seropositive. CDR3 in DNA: TGCGCCAGCAGCCGAACACAGAGCAATCAGCCCCAGCATTTT. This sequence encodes CASSRTQSNQPQHF.